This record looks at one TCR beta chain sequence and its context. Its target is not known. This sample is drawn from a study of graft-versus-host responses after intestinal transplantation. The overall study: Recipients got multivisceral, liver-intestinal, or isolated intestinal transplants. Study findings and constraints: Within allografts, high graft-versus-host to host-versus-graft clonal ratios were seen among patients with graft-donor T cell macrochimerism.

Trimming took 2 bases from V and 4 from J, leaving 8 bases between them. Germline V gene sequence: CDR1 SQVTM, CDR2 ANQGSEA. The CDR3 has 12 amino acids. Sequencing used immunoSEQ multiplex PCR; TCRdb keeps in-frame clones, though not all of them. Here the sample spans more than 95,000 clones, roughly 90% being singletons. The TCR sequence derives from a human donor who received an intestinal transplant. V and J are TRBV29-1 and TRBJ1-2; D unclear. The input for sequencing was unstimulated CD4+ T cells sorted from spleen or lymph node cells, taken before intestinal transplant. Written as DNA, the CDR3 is TGCAGCGTTGAAAAACGGGGCTATGGCTACACCTTC. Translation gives CSVEKRGYGYTF.